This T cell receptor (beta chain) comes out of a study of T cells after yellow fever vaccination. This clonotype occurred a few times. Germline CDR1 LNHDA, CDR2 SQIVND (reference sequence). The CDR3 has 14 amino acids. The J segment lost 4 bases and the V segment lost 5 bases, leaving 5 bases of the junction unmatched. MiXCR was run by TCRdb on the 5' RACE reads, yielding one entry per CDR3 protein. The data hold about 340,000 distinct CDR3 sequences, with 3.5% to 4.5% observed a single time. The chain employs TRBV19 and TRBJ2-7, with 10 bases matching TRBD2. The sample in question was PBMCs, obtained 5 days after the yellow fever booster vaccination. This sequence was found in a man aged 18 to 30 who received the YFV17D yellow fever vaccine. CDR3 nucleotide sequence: TGTGCCAGTAGTTCTACTAGCGGGGATTACGAGCAGTACTTC. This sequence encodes CASSSTSGDYEQYF.